This T cell receptor beta chain was identified during a study of blood T cells in healthy people across ages (dated by TCRdb to the mid-2010s). Background for the entire study: In model experiments, template switching captured roughly one uniquely barcoded TCR beta cDNA molecule for every two T cells. The donors were split into four age groups: young (average roughly 15 years), middle-aged (39), aged (more than 55) and long-lived (roughly 86). To avoid experimental bias, donors of different ages were randomly spread across the sequencing lanes. Using deep sequencing normalized with unique cDNA molecular identifiers, the study measured how TCR beta repertoire diversity changes with age. For two donors (one aged 18 to 30 and one aged 80 or older), the study analyzed two additional independent replicas of 1 million unique cDNA reads from the same blood draw.

The 39 donors, aged 6 to 90 years, were systemically healthy Caucasian individuals from Russia. Each donor gave approximately 9.4 milliliters of peripheral blood, drawn into EDTA-treated Vacutainer tubes. Ficoll-Paque density-gradient centrifugation was used to isolate PBMCs, with at least 7 million obtained per sample. Total RNA, at least 5 micrograms per sample, was extracted from PBMCs with Trizol reagent. Naive CD45RAhigh/CD27high T cell percentages were measured by flow cytometry on a PBMC aliquot from every donor. V is shortened by 0 bases, J by 8 bases, and the region joining them spans 12 bases. The CDR3 sequence holds 14 residues, the cysteine and phenylalanine included. Only the CDR3 DNA is retained, 42 bases long and in frame from the first base. From a lookup of the germline V gene, CDR1 and CDR2 are SGHRS and YFSETQ. Libraries were built with 5' RACE. The sample was run on an Illumina HiSeq 2500. The second PCR ran for about 7 to 11 cycles and used a J-beta primer mix along with a sample-barcoded 5' primer. A unique molecular identifier was introduced onto each TCR beta cDNA molecule by a template-switch 5' adaptor carrying 12 random nucleotides. Each sample yielded at least 2.5 million CDR3-containing paired-end reads. The Mint cDNA synthesis kit, primed by a TRBC-specific oligonucleotide, was used to synthesize first-strand cDNA from all RNA. Following uracil-DNA glycosylase treatment, a first 18-cycle PCR with universal primers M1SS and BC2_uni_R was performed on all cDNA. As for the original processing: Each sample was normalized by randomly selecting 1 million high-quality reads, each carrying a distinct molecular identifier. Reads sharing molecular identifiers were discarded rather than binned into consensus sequences. MiTCR, with a Q25 quality threshold and the strictest error-elimination algorithm, was used for CDR3 identification, clonotype clustering and error correction. A nonparametric unseen species model using Euler transformation provided a lower-bound estimate of total TCR beta diversity. In TCRdb, the public reads were trimmed at Q25 with fastp and aligned with MiXCR, with productive beta chains retained. Every entry covers one CDR3 protein and lists the most common genes and DNA from its rows. TCRdb's processing, not the study's, gives the V and J calls here. The table for this sample lists over 1,300,000 distinct CDR3 sequences; approximately 59% of them were counted only once. 6.7% of the sample rests with the top ten.

A note on this clonotype: This receptor's antigen is unknown. Base qualities were left out, and no much larger clone turns up one base away.

Beyond this particular receptor, the publication reports: Compared with the aged group, more naive CD4+ T cells, fewer expanded clones and increased TCR diversity were shown by the long-lived group, suggesting age selection. Because profiling used bulk unsorted PBMCs, naive and antigen-experienced compartments could not be compared conclusively. Observed TCR beta diversity per million T cells fell roughly linearly with age, and a significant reduction was already apparent by age around 40. There was a strong correlation between observed TCR beta diversity and the percentage of naive T cells measured by flow cytometry. Donor CMV infection status was unknown, potentially confounding age-related changes in expanded clonotypes. Estimates of total diversity based on one million sequenced T cells were regarded as lower bounds and as underestimates.

The chain is assembled from TRBV5-1 and TRBJ2-1; the D region may be TRBD1 or TRBD2, each matching 6 bases equally. Input material: blood. This TCR was sampled from a man aged 18 to 29 in good health. Here is the DNA: TGCGCCAGCAGCTTGGGCGGGACAAGCGATGAGCAGTTCTTC. It encodes CASSLGGTSDEQFF. The variable domain in full, with residues beyond the CDR3 obtained from the reference TRBV5-1 and TRBJ2-1 genes, is KAGVTQTPRYLIKTRGQQVTLSCSPISGHRSVSWYQQTPGQGLQFLFEYFSETQRNKGNFPGRFSGRQFSNSRSEMNVSTLELGDSALYLCASSLGGTSDEQFFGPGTRLTVL.